These 17 T cell receptor beta chains originate from one sample sequenced in a study of blood T cell repertoires in COVID-19. Produced via immunoSEQ multiplex PCR; TCRdb's table is partial and in-frame only. The table has 200,000 to 300,000 clones, approximately 90% seen once. Sample: peripheral blood. The receptors were gathered from a woman aged 40 to 50 with acute or convalescent COVID-19.

The V call is TRBV11-2, the J call TRBJ2-2, with D tentatively TRBD1 (6 bases). CDR1 is SGHAT, CDR2 FQNNGV, per germline. The CDR3 consists of 17 residues. V lost 5 bases and J 6 bases, leaving 22 bases between the germline ends. The CDR3 protein is CASSLIRGGPRAGELFF. The DNA of the CDR3 is TGTGCCAGCAGCCTTATTAGAGGGGGACCTCGGGCCGGGGAGCTGTTTTTT.

V usage is TRBV2 and J usage is TRBJ2-3; 11 nucleotides agree with TRBD2. The CDR3 runs to 14 residues. Trimming at V came to 8 bases and at J to 6 bases, leaving 7 bases not matched to a gene. The germline V gene encodes CDR1 SNHLY and CDR2 FYNNEI. This CDR3 reads CASVLAGGQDTQYF. CDR3 nucleotide sequence: TGTGCCAGCGTCCTAGCGGGGGGTCAGGATACGCAGTATTTT.

The chain links TRBV19 to TRBJ1-5, with TRBD1 as a possible D gene (5 bases). Per the germline V gene, CDR1 is LNHDA and CDR2 is SQIVND (reference sequence). V lost 7 bases to trimming and J lost 3 bases, with 10 bases between them. The CDR3 has 13 residues. Written as DNA, the CDR3 is TGTGCCAGTAACCGGGACTTCAATCAGCCCCAGCATTTT. This gives the protein CASNRDFNQPQHF.

The CDR3 sequence: CASRSRDRDNEQFF. Here the CDR3 DNA reads TGTGCCAGCAGGTCAAGGGACAGGGACAATGAGCAGTTCTTC. This chain joins TRBV27 and TRBJ2-1; the match to TRBD1 covers 9 bases. This CDR3 has 14 amino acids. Germline lookup yields CDR1 MNHEY and CDR2 SMNVEV (reference sequence). Trimming at V came to 6 bases and at J to 5 bases, leaving 5 bases not matched to a gene.

Notes on this clone: Other DNA variants within this sample encode the same CDR3. J is TRBJ2-2 and V is TRBV5-1, with a possible D match to TRBD1 (6 bases). The CDR3 totals 13 residues. Germline V gene data show CDR1 as SGHRS and CDR2 as YFSETQ. V was pared by 5 bases and J by 3 bases, with 8 bases between. The CDR3 protein is CASRSGDTGELFF. DNA of the CDR3: TGCGCCAGCAGGTCAGGGGACACCGGGGAGCTGTTTTTT.

The chain employs TRBV6-5 and TRBJ1-1, with D possibly matching TRBD1 (5 bases). Germline assignment: CDR1 MNHEY and CDR2 SVGAGI. The CDR3 has 12 residues. Trimming shortened V by 6 bases and J by 6 bases, and 11 bases separated the two germline ends. The CDR3: CASRRGGAEAFF. CDR3 DNA sequence: TGTGCCAGCAGAAGGGGAGGTGCTGAAGCTTTCTTT.

This chain uses TRBV10-3 with TRBJ2-3; TRBD2 matches 9 bases. CDR1 is ENHRY, CDR2 SYGVKD, per germline. CDR3 length: 15 amino acids. The V and J ends lost 6 bases and 3 bases, in that order; junction bases with no gene match: 7. The CDR3 sequence: CAIRSSGGITDTQYF. The CDR3 coding sequence is TGTGCCATCAGAAGCAGCGGGGGGATTACAGATACGCAGTATTTT.

The count of this clone is one. This chain connects TRBV4-2 to TRBJ1-5; D is perhaps TRBD1 (6 bases). This CDR3 is built from 16 residues. Trimming shortened V by 3 bases and J by 4 bases, and 16 bases separated the two germline ends. CDR1 is LGHNA, CDR2 YNFKEQ, per germline. The CDR3 bases are TGTGCCAGCAGCCAGGCCAGGGGCGGGGGGAATCAGCCCCAGCATTTT. Translation: CASSQARGGGNQPQHF.

The rearrangement uses TRBV15 and TRBJ1-4, with D perhaps TRBD1 (5 bases). The CDR3 spans 16 residues. Per germline, CDR1 LNHNV and CDR2 YYDKDF (reference sequence). The ends were cut back, 0 bases at V and 3 bases at J, with 11 bases in the middle. The CDR3 nucleotides are TGTGCCACCAGCAGAGAGTGGGGGGGAGCTAATGAAAAACTGTTTTTT. Its protein is CATSREWGGANEKLFF. Full variable domain (outside the CDR3, taken from reference TRBV15 and TRBJ1-4): DAMVIQNPRYQVTQFGKPVTLSCSQTLNHNVMYWYQQKSSQAPKLLFHYYDKDFNNEADTPDNFQSRRPNTSFCFLDIRSPGLGDTAMYLCATSREWGGANEKLFFGSGTQLSVL.

The chain uses TRBV6-1 and TRBJ2-2; tentatively, D is TRBD1 (6 bases). The CDR3 runs 14 residues. The germline CDR1 and CDR2 sequences are MNHNS and SASEGT. Trimming stripped 1 base from V and 7 bases from J, with 10 bases between. This chain's CDR3 is CASSEGTVFGELFF. In DNA, the CDR3 is TGTGCCAGCAGTGAAGGGACAGTCTTCGGGGAGCTGTTTTTT.

The chain recombines TRBV11-1 with TRBJ2-3; 10 bases align to TRBD2. The CDR3 consists of 15 residues. CDR1 and CDR2 (germline): SGHAT, FQDESV (reference sequence). The J segment lost 6 bases and the V segment lost 2 bases, leaving 5 bases of the junction unmatched. This CDR3 is CASSLQRGGRDTQYF. Written as DNA, the CDR3 is TGTGCCAGCAGCTTACAGCGGGGGGGCCGCGATACGCAGTATTTT.

The J gene is TRBJ2-2, the V gene TRBV6-5; D possibly corresponds to TRBD1 (5 bases). The CDR3 covers 15 residues. The V gene's germline CDR1 is MNHEY and CDR2 SVGAGI. Between the trimmed V and J ends, which lost 5 bases and 1 base, there was a span of 11 bases. The CDR3 reads CASSPKRGNTGELFF. Here the CDR3 DNA reads TGTGCCAGCAGTCCTAAAAGGGGGAACACCGGGGAGCTGTTTTTT.

This CDR3 is CASSPPGRPGELFF. CDR3 nucleotides: TGTGCCAGCAGCCCGCCAGGGAGGCCCGGGGAGCTGTTTTTT. This chain joins TRBV5-6 and TRBJ2-2; possible D gene TRBD2, 6 bases. V was pared by 4 bases and J by 6 bases, with 13 bases between. CDR3 length: 14 amino acids. CDR1 SGHDT and CDR2 YYEEEE come from the germline V gene.

This rearrangement joins TRBV4-1 to TRBJ2-6; D gene uncertain. With 0 bases removed from V and 4 bases from J, the gap between germline ends came to 13 bases. The germline V gene encodes CDR1 MGHRA and CDR2 YSYEKL. The CDR3 sequence is 17 residues long. DNA for the CDR3: TGCGCCAGCAGCCAAGAAACAGTGCAGGCGGGGGCCAACGTCCTGACTTTC. As protein: CASSQETVQAGANVLTF.

V usage is TRBV19 and J usage is TRBJ1-1; D uncertain. Deletions cut 7 bases from V and 1 base from J, with 16 bases between. The V gene's germline CDR1 is LNHDA and CDR2 SQIVND (reference sequence). The CDR3 is 15 residues long. In DNA, the CDR3 is TGTGCCAGTACCACGCTTCCCTGGGCGAACACTGAAGCTTTCTTT. It codes for CASTTLPWANTEAFF.

The rearrangement joins TRBV5-5 to TRBJ1-3, with D possibly TRBD1 on 5 matching bases. CDR3 size: 14 residues. Germline CDR1 and CDR2: SGHKS and YYEKEE (reference sequence). The germline V and J ends were trimmed by 7 bases and 0 bases, with 11 bases remaining between them. This chain's CDR3 is CASGAEYSGNTIYF. The CDR3 DNA is TGTGCCAGCGGGGCGGAATACTCTGGAAACACCATATATTTT. The full variable domain, in which reference TRBV5-5 and TRBJ1-3 provide the parts outside the CDR3, is DAGVTQSPTHLIKTRGQQVTLRCSPISGHKSVSWYQQVLGQGPQFIFQYYEKEERGRGNFPDRFSARQFPNYSSELNVNALLLGDSALYLCASGAEYSGNTIYFGEGSWLTVV.

Here the CDR3 reads CASSRTGGSTEAFF. CDR3 DNA: TGTGCCAGCTCACGGACAGGCGGTTCCACTGAAGCTTTCTTT. The chain is built from TRBV18 and TRBJ1-1; 7 bases map to TRBD1. V lost 4 bases to trimming and J lost 4 bases; unmatched junction nucleotides: 6. CDR3 length equals 14 residues. Germline CDR1 and CDR2: KGHSH and LQKENI. Based on the CDR3 plus reference TRBV18 and TRBJ1-1, the full variable domain is NAGVMQNPRHLVRRRGQEARLRCSPMKGHSHVYWYRQLPEEGLKFMVYLQKENIIDESGMPKERFSAEFPKEGPSILRIQQVVRGDSAAYFCASSRTGGSTEAFFGQGTRLTVV.